This T cell receptor beta chain originates from a study of human thymus T cells. Study-wide findings and caveats: Thymic and blood repertoires showed apparently biased V and J gene usage.

About this clone itself: Its antigen is unidentified.

Immunologically healthy infants in Finland undergoing congenital heart defect surgery were the donors. During surgery, about 0.5-1 mL peripheral blood was drawn from four of eight donors. Trimming left V 5 bases short and J 0 bases short, with 8 bases between. This CDR3 contains 14 residues. Germline-derived CDR1 and CDR2 are SEHNR and FQNEAQ (reference sequence). The protocol was immunoSEQ multiplex PCR, while the TCRdb copy is restricted to in-frame clones and leaves out a portion. The table has tens of thousands of clones, 85% to 95% seen once. This rearrangement joins TRBV7-9 to TRBJ1-3; D not resolved. This TCR was recovered from a boy under three years old with a congenital heart defect but otherwise immunologically healthy. Sequencing input: blood. The CDR3 loop reads CASSPSGSGNTIYF. The CDR3 nucleotides read TGTGCCAGCAGCCCGAGTGGCTCTGGAAACACCATATATTTT.